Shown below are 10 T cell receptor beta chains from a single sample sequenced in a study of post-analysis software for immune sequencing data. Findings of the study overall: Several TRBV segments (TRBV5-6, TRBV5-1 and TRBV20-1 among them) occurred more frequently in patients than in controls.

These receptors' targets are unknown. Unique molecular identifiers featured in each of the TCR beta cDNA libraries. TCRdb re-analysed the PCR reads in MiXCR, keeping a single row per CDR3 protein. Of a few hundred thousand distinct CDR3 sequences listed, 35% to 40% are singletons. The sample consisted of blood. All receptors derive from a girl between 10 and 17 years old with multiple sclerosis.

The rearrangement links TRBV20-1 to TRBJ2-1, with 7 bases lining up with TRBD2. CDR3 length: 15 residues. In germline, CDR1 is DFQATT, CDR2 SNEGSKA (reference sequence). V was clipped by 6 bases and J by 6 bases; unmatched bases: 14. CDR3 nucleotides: TGCAGTGCCCCCGGCGGGAGCCCCCGGGGCAATGAGCAGTTCTTC. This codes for CSAPGGSPRGNEQFF.

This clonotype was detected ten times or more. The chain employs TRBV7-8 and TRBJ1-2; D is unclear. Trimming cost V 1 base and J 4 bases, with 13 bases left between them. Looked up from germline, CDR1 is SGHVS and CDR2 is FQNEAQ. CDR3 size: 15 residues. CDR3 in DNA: TGTGCCAGCAGCTTAGGCAGAAAGTTCGCCTATGGCTACACCTTC. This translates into CASSLGRKFAYGYTF.

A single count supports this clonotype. The CDR3 DNA reads as TGCAGTGCTAGGAGACGGAGAGGGGCTGGAGAGCAGTACTTC. This codes for CSARRRRGAGEQYF. This chain links TRBV20-1 with TRBJ2-4; the D gene could be TRBD1 or TRBD2 (5 bases each). The CDR3 runs 14 residues. Germline CDR1 and CDR2: DFQATT and SNEGSKA (reference sequence). The germline V and J ends were trimmed by 3 bases and 13 bases, with 22 bases remaining between them.

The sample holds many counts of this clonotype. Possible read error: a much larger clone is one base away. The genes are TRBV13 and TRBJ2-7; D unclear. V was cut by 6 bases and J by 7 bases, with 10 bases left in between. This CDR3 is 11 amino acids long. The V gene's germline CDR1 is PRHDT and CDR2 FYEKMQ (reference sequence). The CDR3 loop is CASRQYNEQYF. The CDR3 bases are TGTGCCAGCAGGCAATACAATGAGCAGTACTTC.

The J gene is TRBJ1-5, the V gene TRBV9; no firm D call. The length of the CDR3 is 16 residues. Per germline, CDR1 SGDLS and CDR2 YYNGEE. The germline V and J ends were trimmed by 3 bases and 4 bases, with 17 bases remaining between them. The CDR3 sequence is CASSGGDGTGNQPQHF. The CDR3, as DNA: TGTGCCAGCAGCGGGGGAGACGGCACTGGGAATCAGCCCCAGCATTTT.

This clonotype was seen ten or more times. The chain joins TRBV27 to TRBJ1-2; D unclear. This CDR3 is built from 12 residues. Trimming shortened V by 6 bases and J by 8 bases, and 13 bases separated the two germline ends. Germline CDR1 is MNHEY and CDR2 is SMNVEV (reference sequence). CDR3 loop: CASSQNGGGYTF. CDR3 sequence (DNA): TGTGCCAGCAGCCAGAACGGCGGGGGCTACACCTTC.

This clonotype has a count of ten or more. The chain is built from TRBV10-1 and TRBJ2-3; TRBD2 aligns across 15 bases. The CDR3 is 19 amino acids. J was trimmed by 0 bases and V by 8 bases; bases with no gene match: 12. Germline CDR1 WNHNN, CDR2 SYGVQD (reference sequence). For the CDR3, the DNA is TGCGCCAGCGGATTTCCCGGGACTAGCGGGGGGCGAAGCACAGATACGCAGTATTTT. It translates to CASGFPGTSGGRSTDTQYF.

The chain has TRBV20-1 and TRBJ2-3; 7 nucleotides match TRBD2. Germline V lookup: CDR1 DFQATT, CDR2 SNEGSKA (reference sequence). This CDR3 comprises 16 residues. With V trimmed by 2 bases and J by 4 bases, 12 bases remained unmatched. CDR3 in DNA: TGCAGTGCTAGAAAGCGCCTCGGCGGGAGTTCAGATACGCAGTATTTT. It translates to CSARKRLGGSSDTQYF.

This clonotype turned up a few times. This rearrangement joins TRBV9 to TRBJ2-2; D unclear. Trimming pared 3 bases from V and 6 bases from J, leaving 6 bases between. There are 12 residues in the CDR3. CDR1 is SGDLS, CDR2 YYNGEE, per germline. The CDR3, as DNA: TGTGCCAGCAGCGACTTGTCCGGGGAGCTGTTTTTT. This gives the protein CASSDLSGELFF.

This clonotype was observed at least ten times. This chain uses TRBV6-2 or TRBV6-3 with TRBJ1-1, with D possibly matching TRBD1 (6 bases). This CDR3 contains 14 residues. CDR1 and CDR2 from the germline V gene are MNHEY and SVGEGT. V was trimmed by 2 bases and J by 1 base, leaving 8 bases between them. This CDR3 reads CASSYGQKNTEAFF. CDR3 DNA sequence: TGTGCCAGCAGTTACGGACAGAAGAACACTGAAGCTTTCTTT.